This TCR beta chain was sequenced during a study of CD8 T cells in Susac syndrome. RNA was extracted with the RNeasy kit, and a quantity of 0.5 to 1 ug was reverse transcribed using random hexamers. Multiplex PCR with immunoSEQ amplified the TCR beta CDR3 across 54 Vbeta and 13 Jbeta. TCRdb called the immunoSEQ multiplex PCR reads again in MiXCR, with one record for every CDR3 protein. Counted here are a few hundred thousand distinct CDR3 sequences, about 94% occurring once; the ten biggest clones make up approximately 0.13%. TCR beta from blood CD8+ and CD4+ T cells was sequenced. Relapsing-remitting disease, either stable or active, was present in the multiple sclerosis controls, who were treatment-naive patients. TEMRA cells were FACS-enriched, unlike CD8+ and CD4+ T cells, which were negatively isolated. The CDR3 covers 17 residues. Trimming shortened V by 1 base and J by 1 base, and 13 bases separated the two germline ends. The V gene's germline CDR1 is SGHAT and CDR2 FQNNGV.

The receptor was derived from a human donor with multiple sclerosis. The sample taken for sequencing was CD8+ T cells from PBMCs. The chain couples TRBV11-2 to TRBJ1-4, with D possibly TRBD1 on 5 matching bases. CDR3 bases: TGTGCCAGCAGCTTAGTTGGGGGGTACGGAACTAATGAAAAACTGTTTTTT. It specifies CASSLVGGYGTNEKLFF.